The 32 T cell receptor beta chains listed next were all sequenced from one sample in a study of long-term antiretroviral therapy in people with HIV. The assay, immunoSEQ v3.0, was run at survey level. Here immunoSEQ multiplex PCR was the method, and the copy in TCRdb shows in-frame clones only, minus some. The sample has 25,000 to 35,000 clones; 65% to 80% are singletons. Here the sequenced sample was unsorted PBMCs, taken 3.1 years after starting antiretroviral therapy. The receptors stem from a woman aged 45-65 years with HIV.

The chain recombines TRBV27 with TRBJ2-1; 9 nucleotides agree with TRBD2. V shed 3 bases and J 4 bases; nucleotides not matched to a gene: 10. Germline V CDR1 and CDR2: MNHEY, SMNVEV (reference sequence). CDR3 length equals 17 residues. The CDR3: CASSLSSGVFGYNEQFF. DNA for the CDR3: TGTGCCAGCAGTTTGTCTAGCGGGGTATTTGGGTACAATGAGCAGTTCTTC.

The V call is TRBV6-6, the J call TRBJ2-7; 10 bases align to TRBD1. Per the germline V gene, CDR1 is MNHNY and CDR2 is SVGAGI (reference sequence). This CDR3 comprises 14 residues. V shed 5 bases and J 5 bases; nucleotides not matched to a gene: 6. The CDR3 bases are TGTGCCAGCAGTCCGGGACAGGGGTTTCACGAGCAGTACTTC. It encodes CASSPGQGFHEQYF.

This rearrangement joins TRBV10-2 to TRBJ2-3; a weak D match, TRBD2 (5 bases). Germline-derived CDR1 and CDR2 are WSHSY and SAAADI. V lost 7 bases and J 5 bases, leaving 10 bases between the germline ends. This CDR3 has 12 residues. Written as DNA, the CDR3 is TGCGCCAGCAAACCCGGGGTAGATACGCAGTATTTT. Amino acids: CASKPGVDTQYF.

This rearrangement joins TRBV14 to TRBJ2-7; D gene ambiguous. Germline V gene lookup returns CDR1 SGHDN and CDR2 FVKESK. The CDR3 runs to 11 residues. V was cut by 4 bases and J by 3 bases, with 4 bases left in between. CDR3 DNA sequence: TGTGCCAGCAGCCTGGGCTACGAGCAGTACTTC. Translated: CASSLGYEQYF. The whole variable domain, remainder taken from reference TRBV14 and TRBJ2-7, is EAGVTQFPSHSVIEKGQTVTLRCDPISGHDNLYWYRRVMGKEIKFLLHFVKESKQDESGMPNNRFLAERTGGTYSTLKVQPAELEDSGVYFCASSLGYEQYFGPGTRLTVT.

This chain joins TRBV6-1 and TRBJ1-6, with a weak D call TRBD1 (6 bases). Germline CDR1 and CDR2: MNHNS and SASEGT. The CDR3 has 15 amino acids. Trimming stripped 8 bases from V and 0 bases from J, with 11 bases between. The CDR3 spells CASLDRSSYNSPLHF. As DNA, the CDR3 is TGTGCCAGCTTAGACAGGTCCTCCTATAATTCACCCCTCCACTTT.

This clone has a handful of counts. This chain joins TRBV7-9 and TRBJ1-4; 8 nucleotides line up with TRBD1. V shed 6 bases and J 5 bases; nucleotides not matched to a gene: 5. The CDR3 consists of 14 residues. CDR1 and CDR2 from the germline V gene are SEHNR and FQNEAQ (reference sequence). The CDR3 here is CASSPGGGNEKLFF. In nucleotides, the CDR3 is TGTGCCAGCAGTCCAGGGGGCGGGAATGAAAAACTGTTTTTT.

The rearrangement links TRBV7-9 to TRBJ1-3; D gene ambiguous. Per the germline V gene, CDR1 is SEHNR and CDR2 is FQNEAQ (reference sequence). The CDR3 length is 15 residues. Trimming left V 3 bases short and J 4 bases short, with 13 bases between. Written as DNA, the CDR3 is TGTGCCAGCAGCTTTATGGGCCAGAAAGGAAACACCATATATTTT. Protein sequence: CASSFMGQKGNTIYF.

The CDR3 region is CASSEGTANTEAFF. CDR3 bases: TGTGCCAGCAGTGAAGGGACAGCGAACACTGAAGCTTTCTTT. V usage is TRBV6-1 and J usage is TRBJ1-1; D possibly corresponds to TRBD1 (6 bases). Trimming took off 1 base at V and 1 base at J, with 7 bases between the two ends. Germline V gives CDR1 MNHNS, CDR2 SASEGT. This CDR3 has 14 amino acids.

The DNA for the CDR3 is TGTGCCAGCAGCAACCCGGGACAGCGGGGCACTGAAGCTTTCTTT. Protein sequence: CASSNPGQRGTEAFF. The rearrangement uses TRBV9 and TRBJ1-1; 7 nucleotides align to TRBD1. Germline V gene sequence: CDR1 SGDLS, CDR2 YYNGEE. Trimming at V came to 4 bases and at J to 4 bases, leaving 10 bases not matched to a gene. The CDR3 has 15 amino acids.

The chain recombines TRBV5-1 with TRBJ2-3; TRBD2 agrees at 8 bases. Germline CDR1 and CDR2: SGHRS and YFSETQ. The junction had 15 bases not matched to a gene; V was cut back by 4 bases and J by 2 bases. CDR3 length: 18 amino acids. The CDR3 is CASSRNPIAGITTDTQYF. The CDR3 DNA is TGCGCCAGCAGCCGCAACCCGATAGCGGGGATAACCACAGATACGCAGTATTTT.

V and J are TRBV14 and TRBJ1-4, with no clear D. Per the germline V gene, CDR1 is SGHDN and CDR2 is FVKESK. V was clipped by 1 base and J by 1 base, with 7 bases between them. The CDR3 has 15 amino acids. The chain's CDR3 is CASSQGTLTNEKLFF. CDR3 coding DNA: TGTGCCAGCAGCCAAGGAACCTTAACTAATGAAAAACTGTTTTTT.

CDR3 DNA: TGCGCCAGCAGCTTGGCAGGACTAGCCTACAATGAGCAGTTCTTC. Its translation: CASSLAGLAYNEQFF. J is TRBJ2-1 and V is TRBV5-1; 7 bases line up with TRBD2. CDR3 length equals 15 residues. CDR1 is SGHRS and CDR2 is YFSETQ in the germline V gene. V dropped 0 bases and J dropped 2; count of bases not matched to a gene: 2.

CDR3 protein: CAISPRGQGDTEAFF. The CDR3 nucleotides read TGTGCCATCAGCCCCCGAGGACAGGGGGACACTGAAGCTTTCTTT. The gene calls are TRBV10-3 and TRBJ1-1; 10 bases line up with TRBD1. J gave up 3 bases and V 6 bases, and 7 bases lay outside the gene matches. The germline CDR1 and CDR2 sequences are ENHRY and SYGVKD. CDR3 length equals 15 residues.

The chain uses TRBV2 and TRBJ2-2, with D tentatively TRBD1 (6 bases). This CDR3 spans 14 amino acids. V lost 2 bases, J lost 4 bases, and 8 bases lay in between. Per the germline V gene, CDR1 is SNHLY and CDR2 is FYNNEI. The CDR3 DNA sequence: TGTGCCAGCAGTGAACACAGGGCCACCGGGGAGCTGTTTTTT. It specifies CASSEHRATGELFF.

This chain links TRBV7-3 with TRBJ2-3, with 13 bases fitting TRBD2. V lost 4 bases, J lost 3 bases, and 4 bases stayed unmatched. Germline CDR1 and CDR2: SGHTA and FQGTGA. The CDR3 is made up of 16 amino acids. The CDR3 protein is CASSSRLAGGTDTQYF. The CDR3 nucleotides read TGTGCCAGCAGCTCCCGACTAGCGGGGGGTACAGATACGCAGTATTTT.

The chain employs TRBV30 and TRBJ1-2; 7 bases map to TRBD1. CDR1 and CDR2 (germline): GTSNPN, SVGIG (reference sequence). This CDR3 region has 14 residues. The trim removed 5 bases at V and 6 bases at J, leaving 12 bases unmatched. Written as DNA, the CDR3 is TGTGCCTGGCGCCCCAGGGGGGCACGGCATGGCTACACCTTC. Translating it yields CAWRPRGARHGYTF.

The DNA of the CDR3 is TGTGCCAGCTTAAGTATTGTGGGGCCGGCCGGGGAGCTGTTTTTT. Protein sequence: CASLSIVGPAGELFF. The chain links TRBV6-6 to TRBJ2-2, with D perhaps TRBD1 (5 bases). Germline V gene lookup returns CDR1 MNHNY and CDR2 SVGAGI (reference sequence). Trimming stripped 8 bases from V and 6 bases from J, with 19 bases between. CDR3 length equals 15 residues.

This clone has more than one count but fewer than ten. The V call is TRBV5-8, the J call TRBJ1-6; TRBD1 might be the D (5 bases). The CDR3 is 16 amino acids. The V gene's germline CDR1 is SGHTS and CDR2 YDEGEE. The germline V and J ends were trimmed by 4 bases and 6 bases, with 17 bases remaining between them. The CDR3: CASSPGGATLNSPLHF. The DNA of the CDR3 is TGTGCCAGCAGCCCTGGAGGGGCCACTCTTAATTCACCCCTCCACTTT.

The CDR3 sequence: CASSLRASPWNTGELFF. The CDR3 DNA follows: TGTGCCAGCAGCTTACGAGCCAGCCCGTGGAACACCGGGGAGCTGTTTTTT. The gene calls are TRBV11-1 and TRBJ2-2; D not certain. Deletions cut 2 bases from V and 1 base from J, with 14 bases between. The CDR3 sequence is 17 residues long. The V gene's germline CDR1 is SGHAT and CDR2 FQDESV (reference sequence). Drawing the rest from reference TRBV11-1 and TRBJ2-2, the complete variable domain is EAEVAQSPRYKITEKSQAVAFWCDPISGHATLYWYRQILGQGPELLVQFQDESVVDDSQLPKDRFSAERLKGVDSTLKIQPAELGDSAMYLCASSLRASPWNTGELFFGEGSRLTVL.

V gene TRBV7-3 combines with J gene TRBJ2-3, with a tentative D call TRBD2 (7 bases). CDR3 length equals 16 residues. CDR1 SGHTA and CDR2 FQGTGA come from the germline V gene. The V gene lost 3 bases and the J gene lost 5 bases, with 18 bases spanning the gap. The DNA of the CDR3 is TGTGCCAGCAGCTTTGGGGGGGCCGTGCGTGAAGATACGCAGTATTTT. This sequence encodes CASSFGGAVREDTQYF.

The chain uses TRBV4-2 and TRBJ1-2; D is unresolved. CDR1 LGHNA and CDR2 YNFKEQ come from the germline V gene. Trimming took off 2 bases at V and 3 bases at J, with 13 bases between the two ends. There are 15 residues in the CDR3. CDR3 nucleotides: TGTGCCAGCAGCCAATCAATGAACTTGGACTATGGCTACACCTTC. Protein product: CASSQSMNLDYGYTF.

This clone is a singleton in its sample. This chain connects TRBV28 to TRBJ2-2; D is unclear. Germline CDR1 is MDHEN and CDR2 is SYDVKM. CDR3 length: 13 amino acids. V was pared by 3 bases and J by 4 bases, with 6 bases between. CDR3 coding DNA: TGTGCCAGCAGTTTGCACCTCACCGGGGAGCTGTTTTTT. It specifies CASSLHLTGELFF.

The CDR3 nucleotides are TGTGCCAGCAGCTTGCGAGGGACTAGCGCCGGAGAGACCCAGTACTTC. Encoded protein: CASSLRGTSAGETQYF. The rearrangement uses TRBV5-6 and TRBJ2-5; 10 bases match TRBD2. This CDR3 contains 16 residues. V lost 1 base and J lost 4; bases outside the gene matches: 7. Germline assignment: CDR1 SGHDT and CDR2 YYEEEE.

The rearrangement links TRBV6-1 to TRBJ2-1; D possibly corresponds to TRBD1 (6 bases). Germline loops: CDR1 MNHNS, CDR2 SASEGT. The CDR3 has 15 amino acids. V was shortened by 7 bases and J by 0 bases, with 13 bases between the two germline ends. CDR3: CASTKLDSSYNEQFF. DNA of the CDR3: TGTGCCAGCACGAAATTGGACAGCTCCTACAATGAGCAGTTCTTC.

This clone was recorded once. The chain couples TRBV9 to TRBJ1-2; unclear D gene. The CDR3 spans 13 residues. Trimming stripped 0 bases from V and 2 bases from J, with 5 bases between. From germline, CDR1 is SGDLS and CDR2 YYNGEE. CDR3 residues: CASSVEDNYGYTF. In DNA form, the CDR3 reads TGTGCCAGCAGCGTAGAAGACAACTATGGCTACACCTTC.

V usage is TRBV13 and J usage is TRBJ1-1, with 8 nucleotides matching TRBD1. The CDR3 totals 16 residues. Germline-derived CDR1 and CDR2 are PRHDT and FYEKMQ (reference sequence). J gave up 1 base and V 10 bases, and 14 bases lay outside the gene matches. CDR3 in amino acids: CATGGRDATSNTEAFF. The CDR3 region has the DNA TGTGCCACAGGGGGCCGGGACGCAACTTCGAACACTGAAGCTTTCTTT. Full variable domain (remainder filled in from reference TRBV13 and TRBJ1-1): AAGVIQSPRHLIKEKRETATLKCYPIPRHDTVYWYQQGPGQDPQFLISFYEKMQSDKGSIPDRFSAQQFSDYHSELNMSSLELGDSALYFCATGGRDATSNTEAFFGQGTRLTVV.

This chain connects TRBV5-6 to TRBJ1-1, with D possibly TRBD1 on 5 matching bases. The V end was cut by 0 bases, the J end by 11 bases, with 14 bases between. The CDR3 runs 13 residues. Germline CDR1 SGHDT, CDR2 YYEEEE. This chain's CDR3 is CASSLDWAGKAFF. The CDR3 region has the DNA TGTGCCAGCAGCTTGGATTGGGCAGGGAAGGCTTTCTTT.

The CDR3 sequence is CAWSGLAAFTGELFF. The CDR3 DNA reads as TGTGCCTGGAGTGGTCTAGCGGCCTTCACCGGGGAGCTGTTTTTT. This chain links TRBV30 with TRBJ2-2; TRBD2 aligns across 7 bases. CDR3 length: 15 amino acids. Looked up from germline, CDR1 is GTSNPN and CDR2 is SVGIG (reference sequence). The V gene end was trimmed by 1 base and the J gene end by 4 bases; junction bases not matched to a gene: 6.

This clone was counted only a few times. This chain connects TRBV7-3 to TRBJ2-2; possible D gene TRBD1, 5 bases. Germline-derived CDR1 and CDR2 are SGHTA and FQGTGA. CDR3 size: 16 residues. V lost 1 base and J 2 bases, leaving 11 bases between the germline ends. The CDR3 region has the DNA TGTGCCAGCAGCTTAAATCCAGGGCGTAACACCGGGGAGCTGTTTTTT. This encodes CASSLNPGRNTGELFF.

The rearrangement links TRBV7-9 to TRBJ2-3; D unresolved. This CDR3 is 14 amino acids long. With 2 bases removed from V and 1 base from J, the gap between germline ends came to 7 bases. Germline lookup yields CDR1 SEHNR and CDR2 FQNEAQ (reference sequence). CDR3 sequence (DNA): TGTGCCAGCAGCTTAAACCAGGGCACAGATACGCAGTATTTT. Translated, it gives CASSLNQGTDTQYF.

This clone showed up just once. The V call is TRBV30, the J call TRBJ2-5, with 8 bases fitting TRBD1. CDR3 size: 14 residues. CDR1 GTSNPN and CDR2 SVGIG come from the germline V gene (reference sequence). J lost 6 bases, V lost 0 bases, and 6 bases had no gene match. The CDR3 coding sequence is TGTGCCTGGAGTGTACTTAGGACAGGGAAGACCCAGTACTTC. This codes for CAWSVLRTGKTQYF. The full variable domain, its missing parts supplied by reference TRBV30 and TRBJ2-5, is SQTIHQWPATLVQPVGSPLSLECTVEGTSNPNLYWYRQAAGRGLQLLFYSVGIGQISSEVPQNLSASRPQDRQFILSSKKLLLSDSGFYLCAWSVLRTGKTQYFGPGTRLLVL.

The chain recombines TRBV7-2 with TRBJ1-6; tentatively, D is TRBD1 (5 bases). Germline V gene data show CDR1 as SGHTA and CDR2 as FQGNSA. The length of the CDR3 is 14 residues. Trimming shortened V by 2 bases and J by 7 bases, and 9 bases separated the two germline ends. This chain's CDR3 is CASSLLGENSPLHF. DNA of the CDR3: TGTGCCAGCAGCTTACTGGGGGAAAATTCACCCCTCCACTTT. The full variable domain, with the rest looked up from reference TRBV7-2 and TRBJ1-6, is GAGVSQSPSNKVTEKGKDVELRCDPISGHTALYWYRQSLGQGLEFLIYFQGNSAPDKSGLPSDRFSAERTGGSVSTLTIQRTQQEDSAVYLCASSLLGENSPLHFGNGTRLTVT.